The 15 T cell receptor beta chains below were found in one sample sequenced in a study of blood T cell repertoires in COVID-19. Only in-frame clones appear in the TCRdb table, and some are missing; sequencing was by immunoSEQ multiplex PCR. The table includes approximately 200,000 clones, around 94% detected once. Sample: peripheral blood. These receptor sequences come from a man between 25 and 39 years old with COVID-19, enrolled during active disease.

V is TRBV6-5 and J is TRBJ1-5, with D perhaps TRBD1 (5 bases). Trimming pared 2 bases from V and 7 bases from J, leaving 9 bases between. Germline CDR1 is MNHEY and CDR2 is SVGAGI. The CDR3 has 13 amino acids. The CDR3 bases are TGTGCCAGCAGTTACGCCCAGGGCCAGCCCCAGCATTTT. Amino acids: CASSYAQGQPQHF.

J is TRBJ2-5 and V is TRBV12-2; TRBD2 is the table's D call and was not checked against the DNA. TRBV12-2 is a recognized pseudogene. The CDR3 runs 15 residues. The CDR3 sequence: CASRLLMRVQETQYF. The DNA for the CDR3 is TGTGCAAGTCGCTTACTAATGAGGGTACAAGAGACCCAGTACTTC.

The chain links TRBV28 to TRBJ2-7; 8 nucleotides align to TRBD2. The CDR3 covers 18 residues. With 3 bases clipped from V and 0 bases from J, the junction kept 13 bases outside the gene matches. Germline CDR1 and CDR2: MDHEN and SYDVKM. The CDR3 sequence is CASSFDSLDSGSSYEQYF. CDR3 coding DNA: TGTGCCAGCAGTTTCGACTCTCTGGACAGCGGGAGCTCCTACGAGCAGTACTTC.

V gene TRBV2 combines with J gene TRBJ2-7; possible D gene TRBD1, 6 bases. This CDR3 has 13 amino acids. Germline CDR1 reads SNHLY; CDR2 reads FYNNEI. With 3 bases removed from V and 2 bases from J, the gap between germline ends came to 8 bases. The CDR3 reads CASSDGQTYEQYF. The CDR3 nucleotides read TGTGCCAGCAGTGATGGACAGACCTACGAGCAGTACTTC.

The chain carries TRBV29-1 and TRBJ2-1; 7 bases match TRBD2. This CDR3 comprises 11 residues. The J segment lost 4 bases and the V segment lost 8 bases, leaving 2 bases of the junction unmatched. Germline V lookup: CDR1 SQVTM, CDR2 ANQGSEA. CDR3 region: CSTGGYNEQFF. The CDR3 DNA follows: TGCAGCACCGGGGGGTACAATGAGCAGTTCTTC.

V and J are TRBV30 and TRBJ1-4; 7 bases fit TRBD1. This CDR3 spans 13 amino acids. Germline V gene data show CDR1 as GTSNPN and CDR2 as SVGIG (reference sequence). Trimming took 3 bases from V and 6 from J; bases not matched to a gene: 4. This CDR3 reads CAWRRGRDEKLFF. CDR3 bases: TGTGCCTGGAGAAGGGGGCGGGATGAAAAACTGTTTTTT.

The rearrangement joins TRBV7-9 to TRBJ1-2; 8 bases line up with TRBD1. The germline CDR1 and CDR2 sequences are SEHNR and FQNEAQ (reference sequence). V lost 5 bases and J lost 2; bases outside the gene matches: 7. CDR3 length: 15 amino acids. In DNA, the CDR3 is TGTGCCAGCAGCATAGGGACAGGAGGAAACTATGGCTACACCTTC. Its translation is CASSIGTGGNYGYTF.

The chain uses TRBV5-1 and TRBJ2-1; D is perhaps TRBD2 (6 bases). Germline-derived CDR1 and CDR2 are SGHRS and YFSETQ. Deletions cut 4 bases from V and 7 bases from J, with 18 bases between. This CDR3 contains 15 residues. Here the CDR3 reads CASSPGVGIINEQFF. CDR3 nucleotides: TGCGCCAGCAGCCCGGGGGTCGGAATAATAAATGAGCAGTTCTTC. Full variable domain (rest looked up from reference TRBV5-1 and TRBJ2-1): KAGVTQTPRYLIKTRGQQVTLSCSPISGHRSVSWYQQTPGQGLQFLFEYFSETQRNKGNFPGRFSGRQFSNSRSEMNVSTLELGDSALYLCASSPGVGIINEQFFGPGTRLTVL.

This chain connects TRBV19 to TRBJ2-3; possibly TRBD2 for D (6 bases). Between the trimmed V and J ends, which lost 0 bases and 4 bases, there was a span of 14 bases. This CDR3 has 16 residues. The germline gives CDR1 LNHDA, CDR2 SQIVND (reference sequence). The CDR3 bases are TGTGCCAGTAGTATAGATGGGCCAGGGAGGTCAGATACGCAGTATTTT. Translating it yields CASSIDGPGRSDTQYF.

The genes are TRBV7-9 and TRBJ1-1; the D is unclear. The CDR3 extends over 14 amino acids. Trimming pared 2 bases from V and 5 bases from J, leaving 12 bases between. Per germline, CDR1 SEHNR and CDR2 FQNEAQ (reference sequence). The DNA of the CDR3 is TGTGCCAGCAGCTTAAGCGAGCGTGGGACTGAAGCTTTCTTT. Protein sequence: CASSLSERGTEAFF. The variable domain in full, with the rest retrieved from reference TRBV7-9 and TRBJ1-1, is DTGVSQNPRHKITKRGQNVTFRCDPISEHNRLYWYRQTLGQGPEFLTYFQNEAQLEKSRLLSDRFSAERPKGSFSTLEIQRTEQGDSAMYLCASSLSERGTEAFFGQGTRLTVV.

This clone came up once. This chain connects TRBV10-3 to TRBJ2-3; TRBD2 aligns across 10 bases. CDR1 ENHRY and CDR2 SYGVKD come from the germline V gene. This CDR3 has 17 residues. The V gene end was trimmed by 5 bases and the J gene end by 4 bases; junction bases not matched to a gene: 12. This CDR3 reads CAISRASGGSSPDTQYF. CDR3 in DNA: TGTGCCATCAGTCGTGCTAGCGGGGGCTCATCCCCAGATACGCAGTATTTT.

The rearrangement uses TRBV19 and TRBJ2-3; D gene unclear. CDR3 length: 14 residues. V lost 4 bases and J lost 0, with 8 bases in between. Germline values: CDR1 LNHDA, CDR2 SQIVND (reference sequence). CDR3 sequence (DNA): TGTGCCAGTAGTAGGGCGTCTAGCACAGATACGCAGTATTTT. It specifies CASSRASSTDTQYF.

The V gene is TRBV6-5, the J gene TRBJ2-7; the match to TRBD1 covers 10 bases. This CDR3 spans 14 amino acids. Unmatched junction bases numbered 5, after V lost 5 bases and J lost 4 bases. Germline-derived CDR1 and CDR2 are MNHEY and SVGAGI. Written as DNA, the CDR3 is TGTGCCAGCAGTCGACAGGGGGCGGCGTACGAGCAGTACTTC. This translates into CASSRQGAAYEQYF.

The V and J genes are TRBV2 and TRBJ1-4, with D possibly being TRBD1 (5 bases). V was trimmed by 5 bases and J by 8 bases, leaving 18 bases between them. The CDR3 spans 15 residues. In germline, CDR1 is SNHLY, CDR2 FYNNEI. This CDR3 is CASSPRVGLGEKLFF. Here the CDR3 DNA reads TGTGCCAGCAGTCCCCGGGTGGGGCTAGGGGAAAAACTGTTTTTT.

The chain joins TRBV27 to TRBJ2-3; maybe TRBD2 (6 bases). The CDR3 loop spans 15 amino acids. Germline V gives CDR1 MNHEY, CDR2 SMNVEV (reference sequence). V was trimmed by 1 base and J by 3 bases, leaving 11 bases between them. Here the CDR3 DNA reads TGTGCCAGCAGTTTATGGGGACTCGGGACAGATACGCAGTATTTT. The encoded protein is CASSLWGLGTDTQYF.